These T cell receptor beta chains were read from a single sample in a study of cytomegalovirus exposure and HLA in healthy donors. The method was immunoSEQ multiplex PCR; TCRdb's version includes in-frame clones alone and lacks a portion of them. The sample holds roughly 220,000 clones, 80% to 85% seen once. Sequencing used PBMCs. Receptor source: a woman in her thirties or forties in good health and CMV-seronegative. CDR3s include the opening cysteine and the closing phenylalanine or tryptophan. A D gene is named only where the DNA matches it firmly. Not all rows give a size; the values are once, few, many and, for expanded clones, a class.

D	size	length	V	J	DNA	CDR3
NA	NA	13	TRBV5-1	TRBJ1-1	TGCGCCAGCAGCTCGAGGGAGAACACTGAAGCTTTCTTT	CASSSRENTEAFF
NA	NA	14	TRBV28	TRBJ1-2	TGTGCCAGCAGATTACCGCGCTTTAACTATGGCTACACCTTC	CASRLPRFNYGYTF
NA	NA	13	TRBV5-1	TRBJ2-1	TGCGCCAGCAGCATACTACTCAACAATGAGCAGTTCTTC	CASSILLNNEQFF
TRBD1	NA	15	TRBV7-9	TRBJ2-5	TGTGCCAGCAGCCCCCGACTGGGACAGAAAGAGACCCAGTACTTC	CASSPRLGQKETQYF
TRBD2	NA	17	TRBV6-4	TRBJ2-4	TGTGCCAGCATCCCTTCGTTAGGCGGGAGGGCTAAAAACATTCAGTACTTC	CASIPSLGGRAKNIQYF
NA	NA	14	TRBV28	TRBJ2-6	TGTGCCAGCAGTTTTCAAGGACTAATCAACGTCCTGACTTTC	CASSFQGLINVLTF
TRBD1	NA	16	TRBV27	TRBJ2-2	TGTGCCAGCAGTTTATATCGGACAGGGAACACCGGGGAGCTGTTTTTT	CASSLYRTGNTGELFF
TRBD1	NA	15	TRBV5-1	TRBJ1-1	TGCGCCAGCAGCCCGGGACAGCCCCTGAACACTGAAGCTTTCTTT	CASSPGQPLNTEAFF
NA	once	16	TRBV7-2	TRBJ1-3	TGTGCCAGCAGCGGAGGAGTCCCCCTCTCTGGAAACACCATATATTTT	CASSGGVPLSGNTIYF
TRBD2	NA	14	TRBV5-1	TRBJ2-5	TGCGCCAGCACCCCAGGGACTAGCGGTGAGACCCAGTACTTC	CASTPGTSGETQYF
NA	NA	13	TRBV10-3	TRBJ2-3	TGTGCCATCAGCGCGGACTTAACAGATACGCAGTATTTT	CAISADLTDTQYF
TRBD1	NA	15	TRBV28	TRBJ1-3	TGTGCCAGCAGTTCTGGGACAGGGCCTGGAAACACCATATATTTT	CASSSGTGPGNTIYF
NA	once	12	TRBV30	TRBJ2-5	TGTGCCTGGAGTGCCTTAATGGAGACCCAGTACTTC	CAWSALMETQYF
TRBD2	NA	15	TRBV27	TRBJ2-3	TGTGCCAGTACCGGACTAGCGGGAGTCCCAGATACGCAGTATTTT	CASTGLAGVPDTQYF
NA	few	17	TRBV5-5	TRBJ2-2	TGTGCCAGCAGCTTGGAACGGGGGACAGAATTCGTCGGGGAGCTGTTTTTT	CASSLERGTEFVGELFF
TRBD1	once	12	TRBV27	TRBJ1-1	TGTGCCAGCGGATTCAGGGGGGCTGAAGCTTTCTTT	CASGFRGAEAFF
NA	NA	16	TRBV7-9	TRBJ1-3	TGTGCCAGCAGCTTAGTTTCAACAGCCTCTGGAAACACCATATATTTT	CASSLVSTASGNTIYF
NA	NA	13	TRBV29-1	TRBJ1-6	TGCAGCGTCTGGGAAGGGGCTAATTCACCCCTCCACTTT	CSVWEGANSPLHF
NA	NA	12	TRBV19	TRBJ1-5	TGTGCCAGTAGTACCGGGTATCAGCCCCAGCATTTT	CASSTGYQPQHF
NA	NA	14	TRBV6-6	TRBJ2-7	TGTGCCAGCACCCGGGAGGGGGCGCGGTTTGGGCAGTACTTC	CASTREGARFGQYF
TRBD2	NA	16	TRBV27	TRBJ2-7	TGTGCCAGCAGTACACTAGCGGGAGGGCCTTCCTACGAGCAGTACTTC	CASSTLAGGPSYEQYF
TRBD1	NA	18	TRBV27	TRBJ2-6	TGTGCCAGCAGTTTACGCCAGGGGGTTAACTCTGGGGCCAACGTCCTGACTTTC	CASSLRQGVNSGANVLTF
TRBD1	NA	15	TRBV28	TRBJ2-6	TGTGCCAGCAGAGCAGGGGGCGCTGGGGCCAACGTCCTGACTTTC	CASRAGGAGANVLTF
TRBD1	NA	12	TRBV5-1	TRBJ1-2	TGCGCCAGCGGACAGGGAGGCTATGGCTACACCTTC	CASGQGGYGYTF
NA	few	12	TRBV9	TRBJ1-4	TGTGCCAGCAGCCCTAACAATGAAAAACTGTTTTTT	CASSPNNEKLFF
TRBD2	NA	15	TRBV5-1	TRBJ2-1	TGCGCCAGCAGCCCCCCTGGACTAGCTCGGCCTGAGCAGTTCTTC	CASSPPGLARPEQFF
NA	once	16	TRBV5-8	TRBJ1-2	TGTGCCAGAAAACCCGAAAGCGCAGGGGATACCTATGGCTACACCTTC	CARKPESAGDTYGYTF